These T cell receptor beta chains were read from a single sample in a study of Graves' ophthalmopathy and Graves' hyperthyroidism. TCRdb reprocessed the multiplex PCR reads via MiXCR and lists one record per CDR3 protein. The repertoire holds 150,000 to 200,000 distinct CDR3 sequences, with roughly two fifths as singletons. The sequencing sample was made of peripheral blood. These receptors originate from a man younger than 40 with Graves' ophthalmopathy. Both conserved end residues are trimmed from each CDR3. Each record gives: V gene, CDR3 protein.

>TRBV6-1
ASSEYEQY
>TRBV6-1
ASSERTGTYGYT
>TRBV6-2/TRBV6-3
ASSPWGTEVWELF
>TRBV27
ASSLSGTPGRTQY
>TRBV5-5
ASSFRLPGLSGEQY
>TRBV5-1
ASSLEAHTEAF
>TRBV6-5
ASSYSAVLRNTIY
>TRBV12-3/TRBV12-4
ASSSLAIETQY
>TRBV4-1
ASSQDTTENTEAF
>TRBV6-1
ASRPPGGPNQPQH
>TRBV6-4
ASNPGGGQGTYYYGYT
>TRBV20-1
SARELGKETQY
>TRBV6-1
ASSVGWGGYTGELF
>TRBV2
ASTFGGFNTGELF
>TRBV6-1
ASSRDRGSYEQY
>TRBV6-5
ASRPYRENTEAF
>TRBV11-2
ASSLLGRGSSYEQY
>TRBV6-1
ASSEVEAGGSEQY
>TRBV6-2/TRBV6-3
ASSSGRETQY
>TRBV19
ASQGTDSYGYT
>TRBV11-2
ASSLVLAGHPGTGELF
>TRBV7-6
ASSPGFLQPQH
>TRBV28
ASSLRAWSGMNTEAF
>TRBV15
ATSRVWETQY
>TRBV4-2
ASSQGGAGNPQETQY
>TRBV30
ACTGEREGNYGYT
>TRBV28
ASTLTGSGFNQPQH
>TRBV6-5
ASTLPGQIGLAKNIQY
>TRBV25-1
ASSDHRREINEQY
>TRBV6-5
ASSLGPRSSPLH
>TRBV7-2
ASSSPGRYQETQY
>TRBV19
ATGESENIQY
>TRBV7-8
ASSLVAKNTEAF
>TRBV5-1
ASSSRPSEGSYEQY
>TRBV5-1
ASSEPVSTEAF
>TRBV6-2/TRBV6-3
ASSYATGGLNTEAF
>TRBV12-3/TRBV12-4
ASSFSGDDVNQPQH
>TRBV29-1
SAGRDNTEAF
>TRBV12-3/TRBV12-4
ASRQGQGLRYT
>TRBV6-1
ASSDRGGLDTEAF
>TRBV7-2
ASSLAQGFADYGYT
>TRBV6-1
ASSRDRGGGQPQH
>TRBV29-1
SGSTGSYEQY
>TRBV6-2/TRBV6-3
ASSYSEGWTGSSEQY
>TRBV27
ASSFSRDGNQPQH
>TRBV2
ASSARIGNQPQH
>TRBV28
ASGSMIYEQY
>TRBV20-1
SARPVFVSYEQY
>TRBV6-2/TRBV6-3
ATSDIIPGSSAF
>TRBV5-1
ASSLKEGGHTEAF
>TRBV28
ASSLWETSGGQETQY
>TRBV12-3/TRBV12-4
ASSQGVGAYGYT
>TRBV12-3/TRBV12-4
ASRSSGNLVETQY
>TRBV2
ASTREGQSSYNSPLH
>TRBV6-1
ASSEASVDGYT
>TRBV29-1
SVEVGGSAF
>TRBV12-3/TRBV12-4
ASSPAGGGNTEAF